This entry lists 11 T cell receptor beta chains sequenced from one sample in a study of blood T cells in healthy people across ages. A second PCR, run for about 6 to 12 cycles, used a sample-barcoded 5' primer plus a J-beta primer mix. One entry per CDR3 protein results from TCRdb running MiXCR on the 5' RACE reads. The sample holds about 1.8 million distinct CDR3 sequences, 49% seen once. Source material: blood. Receptors were obtained from a woman aged 40-49 years in good health.

This clonotype was counted only a few times. The genes are TRBV20-1 and TRBJ2-5, with 8 bases aligning to TRBD2. CDR3 length: 15 amino acids. Germline V gene lookup returns CDR1 DFQATT and CDR2 SNEGSKA (reference sequence). CDR3 amino acids: CLAVKAGEPQETQYF. DNA of the CDR3: TGCCTCGCCGTGAAAGCGGGGGAACCCCAAGAGACCCAGTACTTC.

This clonotype was detected a few times. This chain connects TRBV24-1 to TRBJ2-5; TRBD2 matches at 8 bases. CDR3 length: 16 residues. V lost 2 bases and J lost 6; bases outside the gene matches: 10. CDR1 and CDR2 from the germline V gene are KGHDR and SFDVKD. CDR3 region: CATSDWGGTSPKTQYF. The CDR3 DNA is TGTGCCACCAGTGATTGGGGGGGGACTAGTCCAAAGACCCAGTACTTC.

V gene TRBV14 combines with J gene TRBJ1-4, with a possible D match to TRBD1 (5 bases). CDR3 length: 14 amino acids. Trimming left V 1 base short and J 11 bases short, with 14 bases between. The germline V gene has CDR1 SGHDN and CDR2 FVKESK. The CDR3 DNA sequence: TGTGCCAGCAGCCAAGCGGGGACCGGTTGGAAACTGTTTTTT. It codes for CASSQAGTGWKLFF.

The V call is TRBV15, the J call TRBJ2-3, with no clear D. Trimming took off 5 bases at V and 0 bases at J, with 12 bases between the two ends. The germline gives CDR1 LNHNV, CDR2 YYDKDF (reference sequence). CDR3 length: 15 amino acids. CDR3 sequence: CATSLSPKSTDTQYF. DNA of the CDR3: TGTGCCACCAGCCTGTCCCCCAAGAGCACAGATACGCAGTATTTT.

This sequence joins TRBV24-1 and TRBJ2-3; possibly TRBD1 for D (6 bases). The CDR3 extends over 14 amino acids. Trimming stripped 4 bases from V and 6 bases from J, with 13 bases between. Germline V gene data show CDR1 as KGHDR and CDR2 as SFDVKD. CDR3 protein: CATSERQGLDTQYF. CDR3 in DNA: TGTGCCACCAGTGAGCGCCAGGGGCTGGATACGCAGTATTTT.

The V and J genes are TRBV20-1 and TRBJ2-5; D gene unclear. Germline CDR1 reads DFQATT; CDR2 reads SNEGSKA (reference sequence). This CDR3 has 13 amino acids. Trimming removed 2 bases at V and 4 bases at J, with 11 bases between. CDR3 protein: CSARSSGRETQYF. The CDR3 region has the DNA TGCAGTGCTAGAAGTTCGGGTAGAGAGACCCAGTACTTC.

The table lists this clonotype with a few counts. This chain links TRBV29-1 with TRBJ2-3; possibly TRBD1 for D (5 bases). With 4 bases removed from V and 2 bases from J, the gap between germline ends came to 13 bases. In germline, CDR1 is SQVTM, CDR2 ANQGSEA. CDR3 size: 14 residues. The CDR3 sequence is CSVGTVGATDTQYF. CDR3 DNA: TGCAGCGTTGGTACCGTTGGGGCCACAGATACGCAGTATTTT.

This clonotype was detected only a few times. V is TRBV12-3 or TRBV12-4 and J is TRBJ2-5; 11 nucleotides agree with TRBD2. CDR3 size: 16 residues. V dropped 5 bases and J dropped 1; count of bases not matched to a gene: 6. CDR3: CASSGGTSGIQETQYF. For the CDR3, the DNA is TGTGCCAGCAGTGGCGGGACTAGCGGAATCCAAGAGACCCAGTACTTC.

This clonotype was found a few times. V gene TRBV25-1 combines with J gene TRBJ2-5; the D call may be TRBD1 or TRBD2 (5 bases each). The CDR3 loop spans 15 amino acids. The V end lost 3 bases, the J end lost 5 bases, and 16 bases lay between the germline ends. Germline values: CDR1 MGHDK, CDR2 SYGVNS. CDR3 sequence (DNA): TGTGCCAGCAGTGACCCCGGGACCCCTTTGGAGACCCAGTACTTC. This sequence encodes CASSDPGTPLETQYF.

The V gene is TRBV13, the J gene TRBJ1-6; 9 nucleotides match TRBD1. Trimming removed 5 bases from V and 12 bases from J; junction bases left unmatched: 14. Germline V CDR1 and CDR2: PRHDT, FYEKMQ (reference sequence). The CDR3 length is 16 residues. CDR3 sequence: CASSTAGQGVHKPLHF. DNA for the CDR3: TGTGCCAGCAGCACGGCGGGACAGGGTGTCCATAAACCCCTCCACTTT. The full variable domain, with the rest looked up from reference TRBV13 and TRBJ1-6, is AAGVIQSPRHLIKEKRETATLKCYPIPRHDTVYWYQQGPGQDPQFLISFYEKMQSDKGSIPDRFSAQQFSDYHSELNMSSLELGDSALYFCASSTAGQGVHKPLHFGNGTRLTVT.

CDR3 sequence: CASSQDSQRGPQHF. The CDR3 nucleotides are TGCGCCAGCAGCCAAGATTCCCAAAGGGGGCCCCAGCATTTT. J is TRBJ1-5 and V is TRBV4-3; a possible D gene is TRBD1 (5 bases). CDR3 length: 14 residues. The germline V gene encodes CDR1 LGHNA and CDR2 YSLEER. Trimming shortened V by 0 bases and J by 9 bases, and 12 bases separated the two germline ends.